The 30 T cell receptor beta chains presented below share a single source sample, sequenced in a study of T cells in Graves' hyperthyroidism and ophthalmopathy. The source material, RNA transcripts, was used to amplify TCR beta CDR3 regions. Carried out on the TCR CDR3, a first-round RT-PCR used the HTBI primer set. MiXCR, run by TCRdb on the multiplex PCR reads, gives a single entry per CDR3 protein. The data show roughly 400,000 distinct CDR3 sequences, around an eighth seen once. The material sequenced was blood. The receptors derive from a man aged 45 to 65 with Graves' ophthalmopathy.

This clonotype was counted at least ten times. V and J are TRBV20-1 and TRBJ2-7; 9 bases match TRBD2. Germline CDR1 and CDR2: DFQATT and SNEGSKA (reference sequence). Trimming cost V 0 bases and J 4 bases; bases outside gene matches: 10. The CDR3 loop spans 16 amino acids. CDR3 region: CSARDMSSGNRYEQYF. CDR3 coding DNA: TGCAGTGCTAGAGATATGTCTAGCGGGAATCGGTACGAGCAGTACTTC.

The table lists this clonotype with many counts. The chain couples TRBV20-1 to TRBJ1-4; maybe TRBD1 (5 bases). This CDR3 comprises 16 residues. Germline values: CDR1 DFQATT, CDR2 SNEGSKA (reference sequence). The germline V and J ends were trimmed by 0 bases and 4 bases, with 15 bases remaining between them. CDR3 amino acids: CSARDTAGRRNEKLFF. The CDR3 DNA follows: TGCAGTGCTAGAGATACGGCAGGGCGACGTAATGAAAAACTGTTTTTT.

The chain couples TRBV24-1 to TRBJ2-5; TRBD1 is a possible D gene (5 bases). V was cut by 4 bases and J by 2 bases, with 10 bases left in between. Looked up from germline, CDR1 is KGHDR and CDR2 is SFDVKD. The CDR3 length is 14 residues. The CDR3: CATSEKQAQETQYF. The CDR3 DNA reads TGTGCCACCAGTGAAAAACAGGCACAAGAGACCCAGTACTTC.

V is TRBV4-1 and J is TRBJ1-2, with D possibly being TRBD1 (5 bases). The CDR3 runs 14 residues. Deletions cut 1 base from V and 7 bases from J, with 13 bases between. The V gene's germline CDR1 is MGHRA and CDR2 YSYEKL. The CDR3 coding sequence is TGCGCCAGCAGCCAAGTCGGCGGGGCGACTGGCTACACCTTC. Residues: CASSQVGGATGYTF.

This clonotype showed up many times. The DNA of the CDR3 is TGCAGTGCTTCATCCCCGACTAGTCGGTCCCCCTACGAGCAGTACTTC. It encodes CSASSPTSRSPYEQYF. The V call is TRBV20-1, the J call TRBJ2-7; D is possibly TRBD2 (6 bases). The CDR3 sequence is 16 residues long. Trimming removed 5 bases from V and 2 bases from J, with 22 bases in between. Germline V gene sequence: CDR1 DFQATT, CDR2 SNEGSKA (reference sequence).

This clonotype was found a few times. V usage is TRBV6-1 and J usage is TRBJ2-1; a weak D match, TRBD1 (6 bases). Germline lookup yields CDR1 MNHNS and CDR2 SASEGT. This CDR3 is built from 17 residues. V gave up 1 base and J gave up 6 bases, with 19 bases separating them. The CDR3 DNA reads as TGTGCCAGCAGTGAAGGGGCTAGGGGGAAACTCATCAATGAGCAGTTCTTC. It is translated as CASSEGARGKLINEQFF.

This rearrangement joins TRBV6-5 to TRBJ1-1, with D unresolved. This CDR3 is 10 amino acids long. The V gene lost 4 bases and the J gene lost 7 bases, with 4 bases spanning the gap. Germline V CDR1 and CDR2: MNHEY, SVGAGI. The DNA of the CDR3 is TGTGCCAGCAGTTTCTTTGAAGCTTTCTTT. It encodes CASSFFEAFF.

This clonotype was counted only a few times. The V call is TRBV5-4, the J call TRBJ2-1; 14 bases map to TRBD2. V shed 2 bases, J shed 6 bases, and the junction held 1 base outside the gene matches. The CDR3 covers 15 residues. Per the germline V gene, CDR1 is SGHNT and CDR2 is YYREEE (reference sequence). CDR3 DNA: TGTGCCAGCAGCTTAGGGACTAGCGGGAGCAATGAGCAGTTCTTC. Translated, it gives CASSLGTSGSNEQFF.

This chain uses TRBV7-2 with TRBJ2-2; unclear D gene. CDR3 length equals 16 residues. V lost 1 base, J lost 4 bases, and 13 bases lay in between. CDR1 and CDR2 (germline): SGHTA, FQGNSA. This chain's CDR3 is CASSLDSFNPTGELFF. The CDR3 DNA reads TGTGCCAGCAGCTTAGATAGTTTCAACCCCACCGGGGAGCTGTTTTTT.

This clonotype was recorded many times. This sequence joins TRBV20-1 and TRBJ2-5; weak D call: TRBD2 (6 bases). The CDR3 runs to 14 residues. V was trimmed by 3 bases and J by 5 bases, leaving 16 bases between them. Germline V CDR1 and CDR2: DFQATT, SNEGSKA (reference sequence). CDR3 residues: CSARIGGTRETQYF. The CDR3 DNA reads TGCAGTGCTAGGATCGGGGGAACTCGGGAGACCCAGTACTTC.

This clonotype was found many times. This chain connects TRBV3-1 to TRBJ1-6; D unresolved. The CDR3 length is 19 residues. CDR1 is LGHDT, CDR2 YNNKEL, per germline (reference sequence). Trimming shortened V by 0 bases and J by 0 bases, and 15 bases separated the two germline ends. CDR3 DNA sequence: TGTGCCAGCAGCCAAGATTTGGTCCGAGCGCACTCCTATAATTCACCCCTCCACTTT. Encoded protein: CASSQDLVRAHSYNSPLHF.

Remarks on this clonotype: Compared with germline, one end of the junction differs, possibly owing to a read error. This sequence joins TRBV6-6 and TRBJ1-5; D not certain. The germline CDR1 and CDR2 sequences are MNHNY and SVGAGI (reference sequence). The CDR3 contains 16 residues. This CDR3 is CASSYSHIYSNEPQHF. CDR3 bases: TGTGCCAGCAGTTACTCTCACATCTATAGCAATGAGCCCCAGCATTTT.

The chain has TRBV5-4 and TRBJ2-7; D is unclear. Trimming removed 2 bases from V and 4 bases from J, with 13 bases in between. Germline V gives CDR1 SGHNT, CDR2 YYREEE (reference sequence). The CDR3 totals 14 residues. For the CDR3, the DNA is TGTGCCAGCAGCTTTGCCGGACGGATTTACGAGCAGTACTTC. This encodes CASSFAGRIYEQYF.

This sequence joins TRBV7-9 and TRBJ2-5; D may be TRBD2 (7 bases). CDR1 is SEHNR and CDR2 is FQNEAQ in the germline V gene (reference sequence). This CDR3 spans 17 amino acids. V dropped 1 base and J dropped 2 bases, with 17 bases sitting between them. DNA of the CDR3: TGTGCCAGCAGCTTAGGTTCGGGGGGCTTTAGACAAGAGACCCAGTACTTC. This sequence encodes CASSLGSGGFRQETQYF.

A few counts support this clonotype. This chain uses TRBV5-1 with TRBJ2-6, with D hard to call. Per the germline V gene, CDR1 is SGHRS and CDR2 is YFSETQ. This CDR3 region has 13 residues. V was pared by 6 bases and J by 0 bases, with 4 bases between. The CDR3, as DNA: TGCGCCAGCATAGGCTCTGGGGCCAACGTCCTGACTTTC. It is translated as CASIGSGANVLTF. Drawing the rest from reference TRBV5-1 and TRBJ2-6, the complete variable domain is KAGVTQTPRYLIKTRGQQVTLSCSPISGHRSVSWYQQTPGQGLQFLFEYFSETQRNKGNFPGRFSGRQFSNSRSEMNVSTLELGDSALYLCASIGSGANVLTFGAGSRLTVL.

The chain recombines TRBV29-1 with TRBJ2-3; 15 bases map to TRBD2. Trimming cost V 3 bases and J 1 base; bases outside gene matches: 8. From germline, CDR1 is SQVTM and CDR2 ANQGSEA. The CDR3 runs 18 residues. The CDR3: CSVESSGTSGRCTDTQYF. CDR3 nucleotide sequence: TGCAGCGTTGAGTCGTCGGGGACTAGCGGGAGGTGCACAGATACGCAGTATTTT.

V gene TRBV19 combines with J gene TRBJ2-3; the D is unclear. Germline CDR1 reads LNHDA; CDR2 reads SQIVND (reference sequence). The CDR3 is made up of 12 amino acids. Trimming removed 6 bases from V and 2 bases from J, with 6 bases in between. In DNA form, the CDR3 reads TGTGCCAGTAGAAGCTACACAGATACGCAGTATTTT. It translates to CASRSYTDTQYF.

The rearrangement links TRBV6-1 to TRBJ1-2; 9 positions match TRBD1. V trimming: 7 bases; J trimming: 3 bases; junction bases outside the gene matches: 6. Germline V gene lookup returns CDR1 MNHNS and CDR2 SASEGT. The CDR3 spans 14 residues. The CDR3 spells CASNPGQGYYGYTF. CDR3 DNA: TGTGCCAGCAACCCGGGACAGGGATACTATGGCTACACCTTC.

This clonotype showed up just a few times. This chain links TRBV28 with TRBJ2-2, with TRBD1 identical over 12 bases. Germline lookup yields CDR1 MDHEN and CDR2 SYDVKM. The CDR3 contains 16 residues. Trimming took 6 bases from V and 5 from J; bases not matched to a gene: 7. Here the CDR3 reads CASSSRDRGLTGELFF. The CDR3 region has the DNA TGTGCCAGCAGCTCCCGGGACAGGGGGCTGACCGGGGAGCTGTTTTTT. Full variable domain (rest looked up from reference TRBV28 and TRBJ2-2): DVKVTQSSRYLVKRTGEKVFLECVQDMDHENMFWYRQDPGLGLRLIYFSYDVKMKEKGDIPEGYSVSREKKERFSLILESASTNQTSMYLCASSSRDRGLTGELFFGEGSRLTVL.

This clonotype has at least ten counts. The chain carries TRBV11-2 and TRBJ2-1; D possibly corresponds to TRBD2 (6 bases). This CDR3 is built from 15 residues. V was clipped by 6 bases and J by 3 bases, with 15 bases between them. Germline V gives CDR1 SGHAT, CDR2 FQNNGV. The CDR3 coding sequence is TGTGCCAGCAGTCCTCCACGGGAGATCTACAATGAGCAGTTCTTC. Protein product: CASSPPREIYNEQFF.

The table lists this clonotype with many counts. The chain employs TRBV5-1 and TRBJ2-1; 13 nucleotides agree with TRBD2. The CDR3 loop spans 17 amino acids. Germline-derived CDR1 and CDR2 are SGHRS and YFSETQ. Trimming cost V 0 bases and J 7 bases; bases outside gene matches: 7. CDR3 loop: CASSLDGTSGMMNEQFF. The CDR3 DNA reads TGCGCCAGCAGCTTGGACGGGACTAGCGGGATGATGAATGAGCAGTTCTTC.

The chain joins TRBV29-1 to TRBJ2-1; tentative D call: TRBD2 (6 bases). This CDR3 is 13 amino acids long. CDR1 SQVTM and CDR2 ANQGSEA come from the germline V gene. V gave up 5 bases and J gave up 2 bases, with 10 bases separating them. The CDR3 region is CSVWASAYNEQFF. For the CDR3, the DNA is TGCAGCGTTTGGGCTAGCGCCTACAATGAGCAGTTCTTC.

The chain uses TRBV5-1 and TRBJ2-1, with D uncertain. Germline values: CDR1 SGHRS, CDR2 YFSETQ. Trimming left V 2 bases short and J 7 bases short, with 10 bases between. This CDR3 contains 13 residues. The CDR3 DNA reads TGCGCCAGCAGCTTAGCCAAGGCGAATGAGCAGTTCTTC. This codes for CASSLAKANEQFF.

This clonotype was observed a few times. The V gene is TRBV20-1, the J gene TRBJ2-5; D is tentatively TRBD1 or TRBD2 (5 bases each). Trimming left V 3 bases short and J 1 base short, with 15 bases between. Germline V gene data show CDR1 as DFQATT and CDR2 as SNEGSKA (reference sequence). CDR3 length: 15 amino acids. Here the CDR3 reads CSARGVAAVQETQYF. The CDR3 DNA sequence: TGCAGTGCTAGGGGGGTGGCAGCGGTCCAAGAGACCCAGTACTTC.

This clonotype was seen ten or more times. J is TRBJ2-2 and V is TRBV30; D gene ambiguous. The CDR3 is 14 residues long. V was trimmed by 5 bases and J by 1 base, leaving 11 bases between them. The germline CDR1 and CDR2 sequences are GTSNPN and SVGIG (reference sequence). Here the CDR3 reads CAWRWAENTGELFF. The CDR3 coding sequence is TGTGCCTGGCGCTGGGCGGAGAACACCGGGGAGCTGTTTTTT.

Ten or more counts support this clonotype. The rearrangement links TRBV6-6 to TRBJ1-2; no definite D call. Germline V lookup: CDR1 MNHNY, CDR2 SVGAGI (reference sequence). This CDR3 spans 14 amino acids. Trimming cost V 2 bases and J 2 bases, with 9 bases left between them. The CDR3 protein is CASSYRSANYGYTF. CDR3 nucleotide sequence: TGTGCCAGCAGTTACAGGTCAGCCAACTATGGCTACACCTTC.

This clonotype was recorded a few times. The chain has TRBV6-1 and TRBJ1-6, with a possible D match to TRBD1 (5 bases). The CDR3 totals 15 residues. Trimming pared 7 bases from V and 11 bases from J, leaving 21 bases between. Germline V gives CDR1 MNHNS, CDR2 SASEGT. The CDR3 reads CASNNPPGTSTPLHF. Written as DNA, the CDR3 is TGTGCCAGCAATAACCCGCCGGGGACGAGCACACCCCTCCACTTT.

This clonotype came up many times. The J gene is TRBJ2-1, the V gene TRBV29-1; D unclear. This CDR3 has 14 amino acids. Germline V CDR1 and CDR2: SQVTM, ANQGSEA. V was pared by 3 bases and J by 3 bases, with 12 bases between. DNA for the CDR3: TGCAGCGTTGAGATGTCAGCAATCTACAATGAGCAGTTCTTC. Residues: CSVEMSAIYNEQFF.

The V gene is TRBV20-1, the J gene TRBJ2-5; 8 bases are shared with TRBD2. The ends lost 1 base at V and 5 bases at J; junction bases unmatched: 3. CDR3 length: 13 amino acids. Germline V gene sequence: CDR1 DFQATT, CDR2 SNEGSKA (reference sequence). This CDR3 is CSARGSGGETQYF. CDR3 nucleotide sequence: TGCAGTGCTAGAGGGTCGGGAGGGGAGACCCAGTACTTC.

The V call is TRBV5-5, the J call TRBJ2-1; 9 nucleotides agree with TRBD1. The length of the CDR3 is 17 residues. V gave up 4 bases and J gave up 0 bases; unmatched junction bases: 8. Germline CDR1 SGHKS, CDR2 YYEKEE (reference sequence). The CDR3: CASSPLGTGSSYNEQFF. The DNA for the CDR3 is TGTGCCAGCAGCCCCCTTGGGACAGGGAGCTCCTACAATGAGCAGTTCTTC.